This T cell receptor (beta chain) was retrieved from a study of blood T cell repertoires in COVID-19. Study overall: Acute and convalescent COVID-19 specimens originated in the United States, Italy and Spain.

Measured with immunoSEQ multiplex PCR; TCRdb has only the in-frame clones, and not every one. The sample records 140,000 or so clones, over 80% being singletons. CDR1 MNHEY and CDR2 SVGAGI come from the germline V gene. Unmatched junction bases numbered 7, after V lost 6 bases and J lost 0 bases. The length of the CDR3 is 15 residues. This clonotype was obtained from a woman aged 45-59 years with acute or convalescent COVID-19. The sequenced sample was peripheral blood. The rearrangement links TRBV6-5 to TRBJ1-2; TRBD1 agrees at 7 bases. CDR3 in DNA: TGTGCCAGCAGACCAGGGGGAAATACTAACTATGGCTACACCTTC. This translates into CASRPGGNTNYGYTF.